A single sample gave rise to the 9 T cell receptor beta chains below, sequenced in a study of cytomegalovirus exposure and HLA in healthy donors. The PCR ran on 60 Vbeta and 13 Jbeta primers. TCRdb's table, derived via immunoSEQ multiplex PCR, lists solely in-frame clones and lacks some. The top ten hold 3.5% to 4% of the sample, which has about 300,000 clones, approximately 90% seen once. Input material: PBMCs. These receptors were obtained from a man aged 40-49 years in good health and CMV-seropositive.

The rearrangement joins TRBV28 to TRBJ2-7; tentative D call: TRBD2 (5 bases). The CDR3 has 13 residues. The germline V gene has CDR1 MDHEN and CDR2 SYDVKM. Trimming cost V 3 bases and J 7 bases, with 13 bases left between them. In DNA form, the CDR3 reads TGTGCCAGCAGTTTCTCGACGGGGAGTGAGCAGTACTTC. This translates into CASSFSTGSEQYF.

The J gene is TRBJ2-2, the V gene TRBV2; D gene uncertain. Per germline, CDR1 SNHLY and CDR2 FYNNEI. The CDR3 contains 14 residues. Trimming removed 3 bases from V and 0 bases from J, with 5 bases in between. The CDR3 region is CASSDRTNTGELFF. The CDR3 DNA follows: TGTGCCAGCAGTGACAGAACGAACACCGGGGAGCTGTTTTTT.

The chain couples TRBV5-1 to TRBJ2-2, with 7 bases that match TRBD1. Germline V gene data show CDR1 as SGHRS and CDR2 as YFSETQ. This CDR3 has 14 amino acids. V trimming: 6 bases; J trimming: 5 bases; junction bases outside the gene matches: 7. CDR3 in amino acids: CASIQGPRTGELFF. For the CDR3, the DNA is TGCGCCAGCATACAGGGGCCGAGAACCGGGGAGCTGTTTTTT.

The CDR3 DNA sequence: TGTGCCAGCAGCTTGGCCGTCCCGACAGAACTCTACGAGCAGTACTTC. Translated: CASSLAVPTELYEQYF. The chain combines TRBV5-6 with TRBJ2-7; D is possibly TRBD1 (5 bases). Trimming took off 0 bases at V and 3 bases at J, with 16 bases between the two ends. Germline CDR1 SGHDT, CDR2 YYEEEE. There are 16 residues in the CDR3.

The rearrangement joins TRBV2 to TRBJ1-5; no clear D. The V gene lost 5 bases and the J gene lost 2 bases, with 7 bases spanning the gap. The V gene's germline CDR1 is SNHLY and CDR2 FYNNEI. This CDR3 has 13 residues. This CDR3 reads CASSWRGNQPQHF. The CDR3 DNA follows: TGTGCCAGCAGTTGGCGGGGCAATCAGCCCCAGCATTTT. Based on the CDR3 plus reference TRBV2 and TRBJ1-5, the full variable domain is EPEVTQTPSHQVTQMGQEVILRCVPISNHLYFYWYRQILGQKVEFLVSFYNNEISEKSEIFDDQFSVERPDGSNFTLKIRSTKLEDSAMYFCASSWRGNQPQHFGDGTRLSIL.

The rearrangement uses TRBV7-3 and TRBJ2-3; no reliable D call. The CDR3 runs 15 residues. CDR1 and CDR2 from the germline V gene are SGHTA and FQGTGA. V lost 1 base to trimming and J lost 6 bases, with 14 bases between them. Here the CDR3 reads CASSLNSLATDTQYF. The DNA of the CDR3 is TGTGCCAGCAGCTTAAATAGCTTGGCGACGGATACGCAGTATTTT. Drawing the rest from reference TRBV7-3 and TRBJ2-3, the complete variable domain is GAGVSQTPSNKVTEKGKYVELRCDPISGHTALYWYRQSLGQGPEFLIYFQGTGAADDSGLPNDRFFAVRPEGSVSTLKIQRTERGDSAVYLCASSLNSLATDTQYFGPGTRLTVL.

This clone was found once. The chain links TRBV7-2 to TRBJ2-7; TRBD2 agrees at 12 bases. V dropped 2 bases and J dropped 6; count of bases not matched to a gene: 8. Germline CDR1 reads SGHTA; CDR2 reads FQGNSA. The CDR3 sequence is 16 residues long. Here the CDR3 reads CASSLTLAGGRSEQYF. The CDR3 nucleotides are TGTGCCAGCAGCTTAACACTAGCGGGAGGTAGATCCGAGCAGTACTTC. Complete variable domain (other parts from reference TRBV7-2 and TRBJ2-7): GAGVSQSPSNKVTEKGKDVELRCDPISGHTALYWYRQSLGQGLEFLIYFQGNSAPDKSGLPSDRFSAERTGGSVSTLTIQRTQQEDSAVYLCASSLTLAGGRSEQYFGPGTRLTVT.

The chain carries TRBV6-5 and TRBJ2-1; unclear D gene. The germline V gene encodes CDR1 MNHEY and CDR2 SVGAGI. This CDR3 spans 11 amino acids. Trimming stripped 6 bases from V and 8 bases from J, with 8 bases between. CDR3: CASSRSDEQFF. The CDR3 DNA reads as TGTGCCAGCAGCCGGAGCGATGAGCAGTTCTTC.

The chain links TRBV10-2 to TRBJ2-2; 10 bases are shared with TRBD2. The CDR3 spans 14 residues. V was pared by 6 bases and J by 5 bases, with 3 bases of the junction left unmatched. Germline CDR1 is WSHSY and CDR2 is SAAADI. Written as DNA, the CDR3 is TGCGCCAGCAGGAGGACTAGCGGAACCGGGGAGCTGTTTTTT. Its translation is CASRRTSGTGELFF.